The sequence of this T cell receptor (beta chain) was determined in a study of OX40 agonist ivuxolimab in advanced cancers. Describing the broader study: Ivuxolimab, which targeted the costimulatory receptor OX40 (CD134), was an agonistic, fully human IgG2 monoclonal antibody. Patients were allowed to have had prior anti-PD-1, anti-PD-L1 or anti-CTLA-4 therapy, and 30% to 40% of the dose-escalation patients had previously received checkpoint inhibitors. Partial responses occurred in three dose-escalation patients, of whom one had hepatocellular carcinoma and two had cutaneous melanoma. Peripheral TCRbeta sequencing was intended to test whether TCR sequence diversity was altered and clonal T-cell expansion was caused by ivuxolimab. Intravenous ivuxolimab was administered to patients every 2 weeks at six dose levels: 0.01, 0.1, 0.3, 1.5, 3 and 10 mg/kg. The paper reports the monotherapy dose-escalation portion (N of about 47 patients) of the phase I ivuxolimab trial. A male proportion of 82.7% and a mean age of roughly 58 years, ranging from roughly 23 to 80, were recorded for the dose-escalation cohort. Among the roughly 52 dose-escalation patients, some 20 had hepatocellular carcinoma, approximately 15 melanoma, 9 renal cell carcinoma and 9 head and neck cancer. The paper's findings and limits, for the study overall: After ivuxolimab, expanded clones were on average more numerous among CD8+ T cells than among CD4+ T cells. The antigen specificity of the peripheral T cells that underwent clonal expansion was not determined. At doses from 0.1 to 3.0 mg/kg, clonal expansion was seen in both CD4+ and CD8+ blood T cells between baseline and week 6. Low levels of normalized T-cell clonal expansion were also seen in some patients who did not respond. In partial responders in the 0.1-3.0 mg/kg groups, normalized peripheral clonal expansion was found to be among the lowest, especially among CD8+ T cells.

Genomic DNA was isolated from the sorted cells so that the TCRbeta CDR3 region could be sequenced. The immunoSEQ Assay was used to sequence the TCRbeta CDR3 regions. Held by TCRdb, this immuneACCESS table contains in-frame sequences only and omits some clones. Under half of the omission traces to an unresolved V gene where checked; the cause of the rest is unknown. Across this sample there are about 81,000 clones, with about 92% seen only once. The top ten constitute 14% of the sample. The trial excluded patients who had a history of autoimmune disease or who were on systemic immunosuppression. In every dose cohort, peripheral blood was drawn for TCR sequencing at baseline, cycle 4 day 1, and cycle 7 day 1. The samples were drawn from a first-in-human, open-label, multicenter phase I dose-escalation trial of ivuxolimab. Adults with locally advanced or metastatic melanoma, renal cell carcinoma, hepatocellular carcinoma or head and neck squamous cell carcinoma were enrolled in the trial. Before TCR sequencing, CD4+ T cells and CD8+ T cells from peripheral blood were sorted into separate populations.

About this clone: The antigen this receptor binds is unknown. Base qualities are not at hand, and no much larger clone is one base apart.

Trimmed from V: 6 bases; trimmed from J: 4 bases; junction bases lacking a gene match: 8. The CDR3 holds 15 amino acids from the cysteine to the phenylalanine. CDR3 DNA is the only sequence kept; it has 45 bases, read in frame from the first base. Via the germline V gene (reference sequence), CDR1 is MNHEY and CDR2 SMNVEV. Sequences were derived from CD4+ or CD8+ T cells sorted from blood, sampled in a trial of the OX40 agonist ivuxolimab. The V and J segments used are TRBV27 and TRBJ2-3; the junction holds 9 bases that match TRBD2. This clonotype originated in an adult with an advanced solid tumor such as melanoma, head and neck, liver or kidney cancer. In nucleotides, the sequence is TGTGCCAGCAGAACCGGGACTAGCAGGGCAGATACGCAGTATTTT. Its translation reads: CASRTGTSRADTQYF.